This T cell receptor (beta chain) comes out of a study of response to subunit inactivated influenza vaccine. This clonotype was observed a few times. Antigen: not known. This CDR3 region has 14 residues. Trimming cost V 6 bases and J 2 bases, with 10 bases left between them. The V gene's germline CDR1 is SGHTA and CDR2 FQGNSA. A single record per CDR3 protein comes from TCRdb applying MiXCR to the RT-PCR reads. Of about 540,000 distinct CDR3 sequences in the sample, around 15% were seen once. Study conclusions and caveats: Authors proposed each seasonal influenza vaccination draws in few new T cells.

The sequencing here drew on PBMCs from blood, taken 11 to 12 days after vaccination. This receptor was identified in a man in his fifties who received an inactivated influenza vaccine. The chain has TRBV7-2 and TRBJ2-2; D is perhaps TRBD1 (6 bases). CDR3 in DNA: TGTGCCAGCAGGGGGACAACTAACACCGGGGAGCTGTTTTTT. Encoded protein: CASRGTTNTGELFF.